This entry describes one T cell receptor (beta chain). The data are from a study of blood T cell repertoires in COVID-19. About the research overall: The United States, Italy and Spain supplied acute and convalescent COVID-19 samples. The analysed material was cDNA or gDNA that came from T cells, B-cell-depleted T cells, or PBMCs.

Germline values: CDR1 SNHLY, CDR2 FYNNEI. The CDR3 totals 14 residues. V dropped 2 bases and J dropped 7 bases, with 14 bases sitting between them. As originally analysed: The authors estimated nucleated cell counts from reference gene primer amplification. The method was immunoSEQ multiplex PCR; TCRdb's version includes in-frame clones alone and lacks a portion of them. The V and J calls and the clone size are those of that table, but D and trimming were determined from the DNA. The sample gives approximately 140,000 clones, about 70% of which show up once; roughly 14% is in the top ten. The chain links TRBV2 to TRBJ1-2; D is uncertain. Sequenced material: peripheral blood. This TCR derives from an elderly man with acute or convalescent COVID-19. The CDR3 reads CASSETRAGFGYTF. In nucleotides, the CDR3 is TGTGCCAGCAGTGAAACGAGGGCTGGGTTTGGCTACACCTTC.